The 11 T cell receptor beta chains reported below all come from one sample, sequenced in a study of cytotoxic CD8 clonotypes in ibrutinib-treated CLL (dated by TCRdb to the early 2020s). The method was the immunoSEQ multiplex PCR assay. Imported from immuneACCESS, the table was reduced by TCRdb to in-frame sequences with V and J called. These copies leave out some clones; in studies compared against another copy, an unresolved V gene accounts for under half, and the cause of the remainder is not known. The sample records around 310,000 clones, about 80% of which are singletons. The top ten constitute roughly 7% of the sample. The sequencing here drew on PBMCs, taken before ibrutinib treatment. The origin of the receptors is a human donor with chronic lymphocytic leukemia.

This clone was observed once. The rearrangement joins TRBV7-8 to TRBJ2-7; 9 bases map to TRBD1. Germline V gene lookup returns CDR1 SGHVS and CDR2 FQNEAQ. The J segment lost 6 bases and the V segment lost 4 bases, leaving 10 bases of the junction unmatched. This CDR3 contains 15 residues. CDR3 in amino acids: CASSSTGGFNAEQYF. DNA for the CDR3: TGTGCCAGCAGCTCTACAGGGGGCTTTAATGCCGAGCAGTACTTC.

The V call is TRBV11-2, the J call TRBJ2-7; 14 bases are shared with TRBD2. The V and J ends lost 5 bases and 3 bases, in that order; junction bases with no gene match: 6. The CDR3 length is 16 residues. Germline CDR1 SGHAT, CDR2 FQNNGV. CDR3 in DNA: TGTGCCAGCAGCCTATCGGGACTAGCGGGAGACTACGAGCAGTACTTC. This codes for CASSLSGLAGDYEQYF.

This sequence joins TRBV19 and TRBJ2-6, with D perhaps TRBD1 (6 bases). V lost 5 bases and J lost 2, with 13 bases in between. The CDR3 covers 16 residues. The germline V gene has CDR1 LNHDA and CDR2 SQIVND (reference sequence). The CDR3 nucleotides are TGTGCCAGTAGTTCGCCCACAGGGACTGGGGCCAACGTCCTGACTTTC. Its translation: CASSSPTGTGANVLTF. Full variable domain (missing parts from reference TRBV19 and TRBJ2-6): DGGITQSPKYLFRKEGQNVTLSCEQNLNHDAMYWYRQDPGQGLRLIYYSQIVNDFQKGDIAEGYSVSREKKESFPLTVTSAQKNPTAFYLCASSSPTGTGANVLTFGAGSRLTVL.

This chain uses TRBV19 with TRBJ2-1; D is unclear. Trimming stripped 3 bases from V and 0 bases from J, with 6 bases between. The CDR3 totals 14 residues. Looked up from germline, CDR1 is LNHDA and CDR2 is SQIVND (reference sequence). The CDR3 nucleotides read TGTGCCAGTAGTATTAGCAGCTCCTACAATGAGCAGTTCTTC. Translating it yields CASSISSSYNEQFF. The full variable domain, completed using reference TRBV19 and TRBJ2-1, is DGGITQSPKYLFRKEGQNVTLSCEQNLNHDAMYWYRQDPGQGLRLIYYSQIVNDFQKGDIAEGYSVSREKKESFPLTVTSAQKNPTAFYLCASSISSSYNEQFFGPGTRLTVL.

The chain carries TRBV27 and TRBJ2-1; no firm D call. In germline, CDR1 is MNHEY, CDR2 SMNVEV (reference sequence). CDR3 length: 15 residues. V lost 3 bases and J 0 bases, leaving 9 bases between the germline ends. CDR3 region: CASSFTVSSYNEQFF. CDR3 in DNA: TGTGCCAGCAGTTTCACAGTCAGCTCCTACAATGAGCAGTTCTTC.

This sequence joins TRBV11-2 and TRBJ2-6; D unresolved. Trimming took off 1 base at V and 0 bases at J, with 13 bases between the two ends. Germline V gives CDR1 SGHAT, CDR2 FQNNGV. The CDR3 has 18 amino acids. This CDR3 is CASSLGLLGDSGANVLTF. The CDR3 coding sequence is TGTGCCAGCAGCTTAGGTCTTCTTGGTGACTCTGGGGCCAACGTCCTGACTTTC. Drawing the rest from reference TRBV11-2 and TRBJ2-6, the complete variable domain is EAGVAQSPRYKIIEKRQSVAFWCNPISGHATLYWYQQILGQGPKLLIQFQNNGVVDDSQLPKDRFSAERLKGVDSTLKIQPAKLEDSAVYLCASSLGLLGDSGANVLTFGAGSRLTVL.

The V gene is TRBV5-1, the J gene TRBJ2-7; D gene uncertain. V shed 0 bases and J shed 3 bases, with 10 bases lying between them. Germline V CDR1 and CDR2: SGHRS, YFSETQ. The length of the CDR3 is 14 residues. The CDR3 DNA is TGCGCCAGCAGCTTGGCCGAGCCAAGCTACGAGCAGTACTTC. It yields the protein CASSLAEPSYEQYF.

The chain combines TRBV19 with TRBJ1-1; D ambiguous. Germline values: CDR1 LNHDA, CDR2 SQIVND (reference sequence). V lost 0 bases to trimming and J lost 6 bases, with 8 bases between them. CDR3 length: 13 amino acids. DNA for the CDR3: TGTGCCAGTAGTATAGATGAAGGTTCTGAAGCTTTCTTT. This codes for CASSIDEGSEAFF.

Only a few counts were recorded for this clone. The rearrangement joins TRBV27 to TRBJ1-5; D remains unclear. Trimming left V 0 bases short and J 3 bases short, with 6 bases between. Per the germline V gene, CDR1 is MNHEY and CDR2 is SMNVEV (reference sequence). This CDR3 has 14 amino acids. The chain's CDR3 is CASSLSGVNQPQHF. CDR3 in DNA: TGTGCCAGCAGTTTATCAGGAGTCAATCAGCCCCAGCATTTT.

This CDR3 reads CASSRKPLAGRPDTQYF. The DNA for the CDR3 is TGTGCCAGCAGCAGAAAGCCGCTAGCGGGACGACCAGATACGCAGTATTTT. The V and J genes are TRBV7-2 and TRBJ2-3; TRBD2 aligns across 9 bases. Looked up from germline, CDR1 is SGHTA and CDR2 is FQGNSA. The CDR3 extends over 17 amino acids. The junction had 13 bases not matched to a gene; V was cut back by 5 bases and J by 4 bases. Drawing the rest from reference TRBV7-2 and TRBJ2-3, the complete variable domain is GAGVSQSPSNKVTEKGKDVELRCDPISGHTALYWYRQSLGQGLEFLIYFQGNSAPDKSGLPSDRFSAERTGGSVSTLTIQRTQQEDSAVYLCASSRKPLAGRPDTQYFGPGTRLTVL.

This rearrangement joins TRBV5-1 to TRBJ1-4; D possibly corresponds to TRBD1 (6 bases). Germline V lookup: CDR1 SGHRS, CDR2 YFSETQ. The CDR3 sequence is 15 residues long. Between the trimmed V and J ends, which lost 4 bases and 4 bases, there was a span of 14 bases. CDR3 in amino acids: CASSRIQGSNEKLFF. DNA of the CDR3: TGCGCCAGCAGCAGGATACAGGGAAGTAATGAAAAACTGTTTTTT. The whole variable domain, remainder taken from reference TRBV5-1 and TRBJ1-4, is KAGVTQTPRYLIKTRGQQVTLSCSPISGHRSVSWYQQTPGQGLQFLFEYFSETQRNKGNFPGRFSGRQFSNSRSEMNVSTLELGDSALYLCASSRIQGSNEKLFFGSGTQLSVL.